This passage covers 4 T cell receptor beta chains from one sample sequenced in a study of blood T cell repertoires in COVID-19. Sequencing used immunoSEQ multiplex PCR; TCRdb keeps in-frame clones, though not all of them. The table lists 350,000 to 450,000 clones, under 85% of them singletons. Source material: PBMCs or T cells enriched from blood (not recorded which). Source of these receptors: a woman aged 45-65 years who had recovered from COVID-19.

The chain couples TRBV15 to TRBJ1-3; the match to TRBD1 covers 8 bases. From germline, CDR1 is LNHNV and CDR2 YYDKDF (reference sequence). The length of the CDR3 is 16 residues. Losses at the gene ends were 0 bases for V and 4 bases for J; bases not matched to a gene: 5. CDR3 in amino acids: CATSREKWDRGNTIYF. For the CDR3, the DNA is TGTGCCACCAGCAGAGAAAAGTGGGACAGGGGAAACACCATATATTTT.

This chain links TRBV5-4 with TRBJ1-6, with D perhaps matching TRBD1 (6 bases). Per the germline V gene, CDR1 is SGHNT and CDR2 is YYREEE (reference sequence). The CDR3 is 14 amino acids. V lost 3 bases and J 13 bases, leaving 17 bases between the germline ends. CDR3: CASSSGTPGGPLHF. The CDR3 bases are TGTGCCAGCAGCTCCGGGACACCCGGGGGGCCCCTCCACTTT.

V usage is TRBV9 and J usage is TRBJ2-3; 13 nucleotides match TRBD2. Germline assignment: CDR1 SGDLS and CDR2 YYNGEE. Unmatched junction bases numbered 10, after V lost 3 bases and J lost 9 bases. The CDR3 is made up of 16 amino acids. CDR3 coding DNA: TGTGCCAGCAGCGGGAGTGGGACTAGCGGGGTTGGGACGCAGTATTTT. Translating gives CASSGSGTSGVGTQYF. The full variable domain, its missing parts supplied by reference TRBV9 and TRBJ2-3, is DSGVTQTPKHLITATGQRVTLRCSPRSGDLSVYWYQQSLDQGLQFLIQYYNGEERAKGNILERFSAQQFPDLHSELNLSSLELGDSALYFCASSGSGTSGVGTQYFGPGTRLTVL.

The J gene is TRBJ1-1, the V gene TRBV12-3 or TRBV12-4; no definite D call. The CDR3 runs to 13 residues. V was clipped by 10 bases and J by 4 bases, with 16 bases between them. The CDR3 DNA follows: TGTGCCATCAGCGGAGGGAAGGGCACTGAAGCTTTCTTT. Translating it yields CAISGGKGTEAFF.